These 12 T cell receptor beta chains originate from one sample sequenced in a study of T cell changes during pregnancy in multiple sclerosis. Repertoires were generated with immunoSEQ multiplex PCR, while TCRdb's copy carries only in-frame clones and drops some. The table has some 37,000 clones, around 92% seen once. Sequenced input: PBMCs (not recorded whether the cells were cultured). Every receptor here comes from a female donor with multiple sclerosis, enrolled in a pregnancy study.

The CDR3 here is CASSLSPGTGEETQYF. In DNA, the CDR3 is TGTGCCAGCAGTTTGAGCCCCGGGACAGGGGAAGAGACCCAGTACTTC. The chain has TRBV27 and TRBJ2-5; 10 bases map to TRBD1. The CDR3 is made up of 16 amino acids. The germline V gene encodes CDR1 MNHEY and CDR2 SMNVEV (reference sequence). With 3 bases clipped from V and 3 bases from J, the junction kept 7 bases outside the gene matches.

This sequence joins TRBV30 and TRBJ2-1; D perhaps matches TRBD2 (5 bases). The CDR3 is made up of 13 amino acids. Trimming shortened V by 3 bases and J by 0 bases, and 6 bases separated the two germline ends. The germline CDR1 and CDR2 sequences are GTSNPN and SVGIG (reference sequence). This chain's CDR3 is CAWRGSSYNEQFF. CDR3 bases: TGTGCCTGGAGGGGGAGCTCCTACAATGAGCAGTTCTTC.

A word on this clone: This same CDR3 is encoded by further DNA sequences in the sample. The J gene is TRBJ2-3, the V gene TRBV27; 9 bases agree with TRBD2. CDR3 length: 14 amino acids. After removal of 3 bases from V and 5 bases from J, the junction contained 3 bases not matched to a gene. Germline-derived CDR1 and CDR2 are MNHEY and SMNVEV (reference sequence). CDR3 sequence: CASSFFSGRDTQYF. The CDR3 nucleotides read TGTGCCAGCAGTTTTTTTAGCGGGAGAGATACGCAGTATTTT.

V and J are TRBV30 and TRBJ1-2, with D possibly matching TRBD1 (6 bases). Looked up from germline, CDR1 is GTSNPN and CDR2 is SVGIG (reference sequence). The CDR3 runs to 14 residues. Trimming took off 4 bases at V and 5 bases at J, with 17 bases between the two ends. The CDR3 DNA reads as TGTGCCTGGACTCCTCGGACAGATCCTTATGGCTACACCTTC. Translation: CAWTPRTDPYGYTF.

This chain links TRBV14 with TRBJ1-2; 8 bases align to TRBD1. Losses at the gene ends were 0 bases for V and 6 bases for J; bases not matched to a gene: 15. The CDR3 has 18 amino acids. Germline lookup yields CDR1 SGHDN and CDR2 FVKESK. CDR3 amino acids: CASSQDMGQDPFWDGYTF. The CDR3 DNA reads TGTGCCAGCAGCCAAGATATGGGACAGGATCCCTTTTGGGATGGCTACACCTTC.

The genes are TRBV29-1 and TRBJ1-1, with TRBD1 as a possible D gene (6 bases). Germline V gene data show CDR1 as SQVTM and CDR2 as ANQGSEA. The CDR3 has 12 amino acids. The V end lost 7 bases, the J end lost 1 base, and 10 bases lay between the germline ends. The CDR3 region is CSARDTNTEAFF. As DNA, the CDR3 is TGCAGCGCCAGGGACACGAACACTGAAGCTTTCTTT.

The chain recombines TRBV11-2 with TRBJ2-1; D may be TRBD1 (6 bases). Deletions cut 5 bases from V and 6 bases from J, with 14 bases between. In germline, CDR1 is SGHAT, CDR2 FQNNGV. The CDR3 is 14 amino acids. CDR3: CASSPDRLPNEQFF. DNA for the CDR3: TGTGCCAGCAGCCCGGACAGACTCCCCAATGAGCAGTTCTTC.

V usage is TRBV19 and J usage is TRBJ2-1; 8 bases line up with TRBD2. The CDR3 length is 14 residues. The V segment lost 4 bases and the J segment 4 bases; nucleotides outside the gene matches: 3. The germline V gene has CDR1 LNHDA and CDR2 SQIVND (reference sequence). The CDR3 protein is CASSKRETYNEQFF. CDR3 in DNA: TGTGCCAGTAGTAAGCGGGAGACGTACAATGAGCAGTTCTTC.

This rearrangement joins TRBV9 to TRBJ2-2; the match to TRBD2 covers 11 bases. V gave up 3 bases and J gave up 6 bases; unmatched junction bases: 4. This CDR3 comprises 15 residues. Germline values: CDR1 SGDLS, CDR2 YYNGEE. In DNA form, the CDR3 reads TGTGCCAGCAGCGGACTAGCGGGAAAGGCCGGGGAGCTGTTTTTT. Translation: CASSGLAGKAGELFF.

This chain links TRBV10-1 with TRBJ2-1; 7 nucleotides line up with TRBD1. Germline lookup yields CDR1 WNHNN and CDR2 SYGVQD (reference sequence). The CDR3 totals 12 residues. V lost 4 bases, J lost 6 bases, and 0 bases stayed unmatched. The CDR3 bases are TGCGCCAGCAGTGGACAGGGCAATGAGCAGTTCTTC. It translates to CASSGQGNEQFF.

V gene TRBV9 combines with J gene TRBJ2-1; D may be TRBD1 or TRBD2 (5 bases each). There are 15 residues in the CDR3. The germline gives CDR1 SGDLS, CDR2 YYNGEE. Trimming left V 1 base short and J 0 bases short, with 8 bases between. The CDR3 DNA sequence: TGTGCCAGCAGCGTATCAGGGAGCTCCTACAATGAGCAGTTCTTC. Translating gives CASSVSGSSYNEQFF.

V is TRBV10-1 and J is TRBJ2-1; 11 bases agree with TRBD1. Germline trimming cut 3 bases from V and 10 bases from J; bases unmatched to any gene: 8. Germline CDR1 and CDR2: WNHNN and SYGVQD (reference sequence). The CDR3 totals 15 residues. As DNA, the CDR3 is TGCGCCAGCAGTGATAGGACAGGGGGCGTTGGGGAGCAGTTCTTC. Translation: CASSDRTGGVGEQFF.